This TCR beta chain appears in the sequencing data of a study of T-cell reconstitution after alpha-beta-depleted transplantation in children. General study points: Recipient T cells and thymic progenitors that survived gave rise to the high TCRbeta diversity observed at day 60 in some patients. When one year had passed after transplant, most T-cell counts and diversity came from newly produced T cells. Several hundred rapidly expanded clones from non-depleted graft cells reportedly supplied alpha-beta T cells about two months post-transplant.

Library preparation (for TCRbeta) was performed with unique molecular identifiers. Using its own MiXCR run on the PCR reads, TCRdb lists one record per CDR3 protein. The profile shows a few hundred thousand distinct CDR3 sequences, about a quarter of them singletons. V shed 0 bases and J shed 2 bases, with 8 bases lying between them. Germline CDR1 and CDR2: MNHEY and SVGAGI. This CDR3 spans 15 amino acids. This clonotype occurred a few times. Its antigen remains unidentified. The specimen comprised PBMCs, sampled before TCRalphabeta/CD19-depleted stem cell transplant. This TCR was recovered from a girl aged 2 to 10 with Fanconi anemia, due to receive a stem cell transplant. The chain couples TRBV6-5 to TRBJ1-5, with D uncertain. The CDR3 sequence is CASSYSGSRNQPQHF. CDR3 nucleotide sequence: TGTGCCAGCAGTTACTCGGGCTCTCGCAATCAGCCCCAGCATTTT.